This TCR beta chain is drawn from a study of cytomegalovirus exposure and HLA in healthy donors. V shed 3 bases and J shed 4 bases, with 13 bases lying between them. Germline V lookup: CDR1 MNHEY, CDR2 SMNVEV (reference sequence). There are 15 residues in the CDR3. This clone turned up a few times. A multiplex PCR was run with 60 Vbeta primers and 13 Jbeta primers. Method: immunoSEQ multiplex PCR; TCRdb's copy keeps in-frame clones and lacks some. This table has roughly 81,000 clones, 60% to 85% appearing once. The sequence derives from a boy between 10 and 17 years old in good health and CMV-seronegative. This chain connects TRBV27 to TRBJ2-1, with D tentatively TRBD2 (5 bases). The material sequenced was PBMCs. The DNA of the CDR3 is TGTGCCAGCAGTTTCGGTCTAGCCCGATACAATGAGCAGTTCTTC. Its translation: CASSFGLARYNEQFF.